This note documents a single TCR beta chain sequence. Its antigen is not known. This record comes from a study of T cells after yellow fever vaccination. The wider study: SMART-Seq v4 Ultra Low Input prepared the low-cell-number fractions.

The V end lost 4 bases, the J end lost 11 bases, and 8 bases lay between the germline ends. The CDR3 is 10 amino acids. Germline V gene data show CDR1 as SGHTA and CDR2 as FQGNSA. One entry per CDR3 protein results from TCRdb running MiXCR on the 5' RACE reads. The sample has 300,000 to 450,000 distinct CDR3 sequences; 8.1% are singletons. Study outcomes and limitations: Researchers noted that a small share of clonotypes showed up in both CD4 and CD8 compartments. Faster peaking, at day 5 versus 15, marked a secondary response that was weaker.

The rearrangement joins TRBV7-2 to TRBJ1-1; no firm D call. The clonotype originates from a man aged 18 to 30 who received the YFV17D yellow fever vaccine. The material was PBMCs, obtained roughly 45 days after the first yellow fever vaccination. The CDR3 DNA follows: TGTGCCAGCAGCTCTGAATCGGCTTTCTTT. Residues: CASSSESAFF.